These T cell receptor beta chains were read from a single sample in a study of T cells after somatic rescue of genetic block. The protocol was immunoSEQ multiplex PCR, while the TCRdb copy is restricted to in-frame clones and leaves out a portion. The table has tens of thousands of clones, roughly 93% seen once. The sample taken for sequencing was peripheral blood mononuclear cells (PBMCs). The source is a man aged 30 to 39. The CDR3 runs from the conserved cysteine through the conserved F or W. A D gene is named only where the DNA matches it firmly. Size is omitted from some rows. Given values are once, few, many or a class for expanded clones.

once	TRBJ2-7	NA	TRBV10-1	TGCGCCACCGGGACAACTTCCTACGAGCAGTACTTC	CATGTTSYEQYF
NA	TRBJ2-1	NA	TRBV5-4	TGTGCCAGCAGTGGTGGAGCGATCAATGAGCAGTTCTTC	CASSGGAINEQFF
NA	TRBJ2-2	NA	TRBV2	TGTGCCAGCAGTGGCAGGAAGGACGGGGAGCTGTTTTTT	CASSGRKDGELFF
NA	TRBJ2-1	NA	TRBV5-8	TGTGCCAGCAGCTTGGCCGGGGACTATGAGCAGTTCTTC	CASSLAGDYEQFF
NA	TRBJ2-7	TRBD2	TRBV28	TGTGCCAGCAGTTTGGGGGCCGGGACTAGCATCCCCTACGAGCAGTACTTC	CASSLGAGTSIPYEQYF
NA	TRBJ1-5	NA	TRBV20-1	TGCAGTGCGGGGGACCGGCCCCAGCATTTT	CSAGDRPQHF
NA	TRBJ1-6	NA	TRBV2	TGTGCCAGCAGTACATCCAGACAGCGACATAATTCACCCCTCCACTTT	CASSTSRQRHNSPLHF
NA	TRBJ2-7	TRBD2	TRBV9	TGTGCCAGCAGCGTAGGGGGGACTAGCGGGAGTCAGCGCGAGCAGTACTTC	CASSVGGTSGSQREQYF
NA	TRBJ1-5	NA	TRBV28	TGTGCCAGCAGCCGACCAATAACGGGTCAGCCCCAGCATTTT	CASSRPITGQPQHF
NA	TRBJ2-4	NA	TRBV5-1	TGCGCCAGCAGCTTGACTTGGTGGTCCATTCAGTACTTC	CASSLTWWSIQYF
NA	TRBJ1-3	NA	TRBV5-3	TGTGCCAGAAGCTTGGATAGGGTTGGGTACACCATATATTTT	CARSLDRVGYTIYF